Listed below are T cell receptor beta chains from one sample, sequenced in a study of CD8 T cells in ankylosing spondylitis. TCRdb re-derived calls from the 5' RACE reads in MiXCR, one entry per CDR3 protein. Of roughly 260,000 distinct CDR3 sequences detected, around 19% appear once; the ten largest clones hold around 8%. Material: blood, either unsorted or a sorted T cell fraction (not recorded which). The receptors stem from a male donor with ankylosing spondylitis or in good health (not recorded which). Each CDR3 is given with its conserved first and last residue. The D gene is left open where the match is weak. Clone size is shown for a subset of rows, as once, few, many or a class of expanded clone.

TRBV28	15	TRBD1	TRBJ2-5	once	CASSLGTVYQETQYF	TGTGCCAGCAGTTTAGGGACAGTGTACCAAGAGACCCAGTACTTC
TRBV5-5	12	NA	TRBJ2-1	NA	CASSLMYNEQFF	TGTGCCAGCAGCTTGATGTACAATGAGCAGTTCTTC
TRBV15	15	TRBD1	TRBJ2-5	NA	CATSTGTGGVETQYF	TGTGCCACCAGCACCGGGACAGGGGGAGTGGAGACCCAGTACTTC
TRBV7-8	16	TRBD2	TRBJ2-3	NA	CASSDQAGPFTDTQYF	TGTGCCAGCAGCGACCAAGCGGGGCCTTTCACAGATACGCAGTATTTT
TRBV12-3/TRBV12-4	12	NA	TRBJ2-5	NA	CASGGSQETQYF	TGTGCCAGCGGTGGCAGCCAAGAGACCCAGTACTTC
TRBV15	15	TRBD1	TRBJ2-3	few	CATSRPGQGLEPQYF	TGTGCCACCAGCAGACCGGGACAGGGCCTCGAACCGCAGTATTTT
TRBV7-8	17	TRBD1	TRBJ1-5	many	CASSLRHPGQGNQPQHF	TGTGCCAGCAGCTTAAGACACCCTGGACAGGGCAATCAGCCCCAGCATTTT
TRBV29-1	14	TRBD2	TRBJ2-1	many	CSVVRLAGYNEQFF	TGCAGCGTTGTAAGGCTAGCGGGCTACAATGAGCAGTTCTTC
TRBV7-8	16	TRBD2	TRBJ2-5	NA	CASSPRWGGTQETQYF	TGTGCCAGCAGCCCCCGGTGGGGGGGTACGCAAGAGACCCAGTACTTC
TRBV12-3/TRBV12-4	15	NA	TRBJ2-2	few	CASSLASQGVGELFF	TGTGCCAGCAGTTTAGCTTCCCAGGGCGTCGGGGAGCTGTTTTTT
TRBV15	15	TRBD1	TRBJ2-5	NA	CATSNWTGGMETQYF	TGTGCCACCAGCAACTGGACAGGGGGCATGGAGACCCAGTACTTC
TRBV20-1	11	TRBD1	TRBJ1-1	NA	CTPGGNTEAFF	TGCACGCCAGGGGGGAACACTGAAGCTTTCTTT
TRBV6-1	13	NA	TRBJ1-6	few	CASSLSGARVLHF	TGTGCCAGCAGCCTCTCTGGGGCCAGGGTGCTCCACTTT
TRBV7-3	13	NA	TRBJ2-2	NA	CASSQTGTGELFF	TGTGCCAGCAGCCAAACAGGCACCGGGGAGCTGTTTTTT
TRBV20-1	13	NA	TRBJ2-5	few	CSARDSRAETQYF	TGCAGTGCTAGAGATTCCAGGGCCGAGACCCAGTACTTC
TRBV3-1	15	NA	TRBJ1-6	NA	CVSSQERDSGSPLHF	TGTGTCAGCAGCCAAGAGAGGGACTCTGGTTCACCCCTCCACTTT
TRBV7-8	14	NA	TRBJ2-2	once	CASSPQVNTGELFF	TGTGCCAGCAGCCCTCAGGTGAACACCGGGGAGCTGTTTTTT
TRBV20-1	14	TRBD1	TRBJ1-2	NA	CSATGTGTNYGYTF	TGCAGTGCCACCGGGACAGGGACTAACTATGGCTACACCTTC
TRBV29-1	12	NA	TRBJ2-3	many	CSVETGTDTQYF	TGCAGCGTTGAAACAGGCACAGATACGCAGTATTTT
TRBV9	17	TRBD2	TRBJ2-2	NA	CASSVGLAGALTGELFF	TGTGCCAGCAGCGTAGGACTAGCGGGGGCCCTCACCGGGGAGCTGTTTTTT
TRBV28	14	NA	TRBJ1-1	NA	CASSVSFRKTEAFF	TGTGCCAGCAGTGTTAGTTTCAGGAAGACTGAAGCTTTCTTT
TRBV29-1	13	TRBD1	TRBJ2-2	few	CSVTGTATGELFF	TGCAGCGTGACCGGGACAGCGACCGGGGAGCTGTTTTTT
TRBV5-1	15	TRBD1	TRBJ2-2	NA	CASSLGGQVTGELFF	TGCGCCAGCAGCTTGGGTGGACAGGTGACCGGGGAGCTGTTTTTT
TRBV5-6	15	NA	TRBJ2-5	few	CASSVGLEGGETQYF	TGTGCCAGCAGCGTCGGCCTGGAGGGGGGGGAGACCCAGTACTTC
TRBV20-1	17	TRBD2	TRBJ2-2	few	CSARTGLSGRGTGELFF	TGCAGTGCTAGGACAGGTCTTAGCGGGAGGGGCACCGGGGAGCTGTTTTTT
TRBV11-2	14	NA	TRBJ1-3	NA	CASTLTPSGNTIYF	TGTGCCAGCACCCTGACCCCCTCTGGAAACACCATATATTTT
TRBV10-3	14	TRBD2	TRBJ2-1	few	CAIFDPGLANEQFF	TGTGCCATTTTCGACCCGGGACTAGCGAATGAGCAGTTCTTC
TRBV7-8	15	NA	TRBJ1-5	few	CASSLVFREGQPQHF	TGTGCCAGCAGCTTAGTGTTTAGGGAGGGGCAGCCCCAGCATTTT
TRBV7-9	15	TRBD2	TRBJ2-3	few	CASSLSSGLTDTQYF	TGTGCCAGCAGCTTATCTAGCGGCCTCACAGATACGCAGTATTTT
TRBV24-1	16	TRBD1	TRBJ2-4	few	CATSDPGGQDKNIQYF	TGTGCCACCAGTGACCCAGGAGGACAGGACAAAAACATTCAGTACTTC
TRBV9	16	NA	TRBJ2-5	few	CASSVGPLTDQETQYF	TGTGCCAGCAGCGTAGGCCCTTTAACGGACCAAGAGACCCAGTACTTC
TRBV9	14	NA	TRBJ2-1	medium-sized	CASSVGEAYNEQFF	TGTGCCAGCAGCGTAGGTGAGGCGTACAATGAGCAGTTCTTC
TRBV9	17	NA	TRBJ1-2	NA	CASSVAAGQLANYGYTF	TGTGCCAGCAGCGTAGCGGCAGGGCAATTAGCTAACTATGGCTACACCTTC
TRBV20-1	13	TRBD2	TRBJ2-3	NA	CSAPTSGTDTQYF	TGCAGTGCTCCGACTAGCGGCACAGATACGCAGTATTTT
TRBV18	14	NA	TRBJ2-1	many	CASSPWDRNNEQFF	TGTGCCAGCTCACCCTGGGACCGTAATAATGAGCAGTTCTTC
TRBV3-1	14	TRBD1	TRBJ1-1	NA	CASSPRQGAGEAFF	TGTGCCAGCAGCCCTAGACAGGGAGCAGGCGAAGCTTTCTTT
TRBV5-5	17	NA	TRBJ1-5	NA	CASSLGLQELSNQPQHF	TGTGCCAGCAGCTTGGGCCTACAGGAACTTAGCAATCAGCCCCAGCATTTT
TRBV27	14	TRBD2	TRBJ2-3	once	CASSRAGSTGTQYF	TGTGCCAGCAGCCGAGCGGGGAGCACAGGTACGCAGTATTTT
TRBV29-1	13	TRBD2	TRBJ2-5	many	CSALAGAAETQYF	TGCAGCGCACTAGCGGGAGCGGCGGAGACCCAGTACTTC
TRBV12-3/TRBV12-4	14	TRBD1	TRBJ1-2	NA	CASSARQGADGYTF	TGTGCCAGCAGTGCGAGACAGGGGGCGGATGGCTACACCTTC
TRBV7-9	11	NA	TRBJ2-1	once	CASSWGHEQFF	TGTGCCAGCAGCTGGGGGCATGAGCAGTTCTTC
TRBV20-1	16	NA	TRBJ2-3	few	CSARDRAAHRTDTQYF	TGCAGTGCTAGAGATCGCGCGGCTCACCGCACAGATACGCAGTATTTT
TRBV6-1	15	NA	TRBJ2-3	few	CASRPSGVRTDTQYF	TGTGCCAGCAGGCCCAGTGGGGTGAGGACAGATACGCAGTATTTT
TRBV6-1	15	TRBD1	TRBJ2-2	few	CASRLGQGTTGELFF	TGTGCCAGCAGGCTCGGACAGGGAACTACCGGGGAGCTGTTTTTT
TRBV29-1	15	NA	TRBJ2-2	NA	CSVFAGQSNTGELFF	TGCAGCGTTTTCGCAGGCCAGTCGAACACCGGGGAGCTGTTTTTT
TRBV12-3/TRBV12-4	15	NA	TRBJ1-5	NA	CASSQKDGRNQPQHF	TGTGCCAGCAGCCAGAAGGACGGGCGCAATCAGCCCCAGCATTTT
TRBV20-1	16	NA	TRBJ2-1	few	CSATSRFGEVANEQFF	TGCAGTGCTACCTCCAGGTTCGGGGAAGTAGCGAATGAGCAGTTCTTC
TRBV12-3/TRBV12-4	13	TRBD1	TRBJ1-2	few	CASSRQGFEGYTF	TGTGCCAGCAGTAGACAGGGTTTTGAGGGCTACACCTTC
TRBV25-1	15	NA	TRBJ1-2	NA	CASSELGRPFSGYTF	TGTGCCAGCAGTGAATTGGGCAGACCCTTTAGTGGCTACACCTTC
TRBV20-1	10	NA	TRBJ2-3	NA	CSAREDTQYF	TGCAGTGCTAGAGAAGATACGCAGTATTTT
TRBV10-3	16	TRBD2	TRBJ2-5	once	CAISESRTSGGETQYF	TGTGCCATCAGTGAGTCCCGGACTAGTGGGGGTGAGACCCAGTACTTC
TRBV20-1	15	NA	TRBJ2-1	NA	CSARLTLMGGNEQFF	TGCAGTGCTAGACTGACCTTGATGGGTGGGAATGAGCAGTTCTTC
TRBV25-1	15	NA	TRBJ1-5	NA	CASIESGIINQPQHF	TGTGCCAGCATTGAAAGCGGCATTATCAATCAGCCCCAGCATTTT
TRBV5-1	15	NA	TRBJ1-4	NA	CASRIRGQSNEKLFF	TGCGCCAGCAGGATAAGGGGACAATCTAATGAAAAACTGTTTTTT
TRBV5-5	15	NA	TRBJ2-5	NA	CASSLLGTFQETQYF	TGTGCCAGCAGCTTGCTGGGGACTTTCCAAGAGACCCAGTACTTC
TRBV7-2	17	NA	TRBJ2-3	NA	CASSLRRQNPSTDTQYF	TGTGCCAGCAGCTTACGTAGACAGAACCCTAGCACAGATACGCAGTATTTT
TRBV12-3/TRBV12-4	16	TRBD2	TRBJ2-5	few	CASSLTSGVEQETQYF	TGTGCCAGCAGTTTGACTAGCGGGGTCGAACAAGAGACCCAGTACTTC
TRBV9	14	NA	TRBJ2-1	few	CASSPLGGVNEQFF	TGTGCCAGCAGCCCGCTTGGAGGGGTCAATGAGCAGTTCTTC
TRBV10-3	11	NA	TRBJ2-3	few	CAAESTDTQYF	TGTGCCGCCGAGAGCACAGATACGCAGTATTTT